This T cell receptor (beta chain) stems from a study of T cells in Graves' hyperthyroidism and ophthalmopathy. Researchers amplified the TCR beta CDR3 regions from RNA transcripts. Carried out on the TCR CDR3, a first-round RT-PCR used the HTBI primer set. TCRdb analysed the multiplex PCR reads with MiXCR anew, one entry per CDR3 protein. The table has fewer than 750,000 distinct CDR3 sequences, more than 12% seen once. Germline V gives CDR1 SGHKS, CDR2 YYEKEE (reference sequence). CDR3 length: 14 residues. This clonotype was seen once. A read error may produce the germline difference seen at one junction end.

Sequences were obtained from blood. The chain is built from TRBV5-5 and TRBJ1-2; tentatively, D is TRBD1 (5 bases). The receptor was isolated from a woman between 50 and 59 years old with Graves' ophthalmopathy. CDR3 bases: TGTGCCAGCAGCTTGGAAAGGGGATGGGATGGCTACGCCTTC. Protein: CASSLERGWDGYAF.